A single sample is the source of the 28 T cell receptor beta chains below, sequenced in a study of blood T cell repertoires in COVID-19. Produced via immunoSEQ multiplex PCR; TCRdb's table is partial and in-frame only. Of 150,000 to 200,000 clones listed, about 80% were seen once; the top ten hold around 7%. The specimen was peripheral blood. The receptor source for this set is a man between 65 and 85 years old with active or convalescent COVID-19.

The chain carries TRBV7-9 and TRBJ2-3, with 8 bases identical to TRBD2. V was clipped by 5 bases and J by 2 bases; unmatched bases: 12. Germline-derived CDR1 and CDR2 are SEHNR and FQNEAQ (reference sequence). CDR3 length: 17 residues. CDR3 coding DNA: TGTGCCAGCAGCCCGGGGGCGGCTAGCGGGTACACAGATACGCAGTATTTT. Translation: CASSPGAASGYTDTQYF.

The chain combines TRBV6-5 with TRBJ1-2, with 8 bases aligning to TRBD1. V dropped 4 bases and J dropped 5; count of bases not matched to a gene: 6. The CDR3 length is 14 residues. Per the germline V gene, CDR1 is MNHEY and CDR2 is SVGAGI. The CDR3, as DNA: TGTGCCAGCAGTTCGACAGGGGCTGTTTATGGCTACACCTTC. Protein: CASSSTGAVYGYTF.

This clone was seen a few times. The chain carries TRBV7-8 and TRBJ1-4; D call uncertain. This CDR3 has 14 amino acids. V gave up 4 bases and J gave up 8 bases, with 14 bases separating them. Per the germline V gene, CDR1 is SGHVS and CDR2 is FQNEAQ. The DNA for the CDR3 is TGTGCCAGCAGCTCAGGAGGAGAGCTAGAAAAACTGTTTTTT. The encoded protein is CASSSGGELEKLFF.

The chain is built from TRBV5-1 and TRBJ2-1; 8 nucleotides align to TRBD2. The CDR3 covers 15 residues. Per the germline V gene, CDR1 is SGHRS and CDR2 is YFSETQ. V shed 5 bases and J 4 bases; nucleotides not matched to a gene: 8. As DNA, the CDR3 is TGCGCCAGCAGAGTTACGGCGGGAGGATACAATGAGCAGTTCTTC. Protein product: CASRVTAGGYNEQFF.

The V call is TRBV2, the J call TRBJ2-4, with TRBD1 matching over 10 bases. Germline V gives CDR1 SNHLY, CDR2 FYNNEI. The CDR3 is made up of 15 amino acids. J lost 9 bases, V lost 6 bases, and 11 bases had no gene match. CDR3 coding DNA: TGTGCCAGCAGCGGGGGACAGGGGTTATGGACCATTCAGTACTTC. It yields the protein CASSGGQGLWTIQYF.

The gene calls are TRBV18 and TRBJ2-7, with 14 bases lining up with TRBD2. The germline gives CDR1 KGHSH, CDR2 LQKENI. V lost 0 bases, J lost 6 bases, and 16 bases stayed unmatched. The CDR3 spans 20 residues. The CDR3 protein is CASSPPGSVGTSGGTGEQYF. The CDR3 DNA is TGTGCCAGCTCACCACCGGGAAGTGTTGGGACTAGCGGGGGAACTGGCGAGCAGTACTTC.

This chain connects TRBV5-1 to TRBJ1-2, with TRBD1 identical over 7 bases. The length of the CDR3 is 14 residues. CDR1 and CDR2 (germline): SGHRS, YFSETQ. V lost 4 bases and J lost 6; bases outside the gene matches: 9. The CDR3 reads CASSPLTGEDGYTF. Written as DNA, the CDR3 is TGCGCCAGCAGCCCACTAACAGGGGAAGATGGCTACACCTTC. Combining the CDR3 with reference TRBV5-1 and TRBJ1-2 gives the whole variable domain KAGVTQTPRYLIKTRGQQVTLSCSPISGHRSVSWYQQTPGQGLQFLFEYFSETQRNKGNFPGRFSGRQFSNSRSEMNVSTLELGDSALYLCASSPLTGEDGYTFGSGTRLTVV.

This clone showed up just once. V and J are TRBV5-1 and TRBJ2-7; perhaps TRBD2 as D (6 bases). The CDR3 is 15 residues long. V lost 3 bases, J lost 7 bases, and 20 bases lay in between. The V gene's germline CDR1 is SGHRS and CDR2 YFSETQ. CDR3 sequence reads: CASSSERLGEREQYF. The CDR3 region has the DNA TGCGCCAGCAGCTCGGAGAGACTAGGAGAGAGGGAGCAGTACTTC.

The chain is built from TRBV25-1 and TRBJ2-7, with 8 bases fitting TRBD2. Trimming at V came to 3 bases and at J to 0 bases, leaving 13 bases not matched to a gene. The length of the CDR3 is 18 residues. Per germline, CDR1 MGHDK and CDR2 SYGVNS. CDR3 sequence (DNA): TGTGCCAGCAGTGACGAGGATCAGATCGGGAGGGCCTCCTACGAGCAGTACTTC. Translating it yields CASSDEDQIGRASYEQYF.

This clone was counted between two and nine times. The chain uses TRBV5-5 and TRBJ2-1; tentative D call: TRBD1 (5 bases). CDR3 length: 15 residues. Trimming left V 4 bases short and J 8 bases short, with 19 bases between. The germline CDR1 and CDR2 sequences are SGHKS and YYEKEE (reference sequence). Written as DNA, the CDR3 is TGTGCCAGCAGCCGGCTATACGACCTGGGGCATGAGCAGTTCTTC. Amino acid sequence: CASSRLYDLGHEQFF.

This chain's CDR3 is CASSSRQGAGYTF. In DNA form, the CDR3 reads TGTGCCAGTAGCTCAAGACAGGGCGCCGGCTACACCTTC. This chain links TRBV19 with TRBJ1-2; 7 bases agree with TRBD1. The V and J ends lost 6 bases and 8 bases, in that order; junction bases with no gene match: 9. CDR1 is LNHDA and CDR2 is SQIVND in the germline V gene (reference sequence). The CDR3 contains 13 residues. Variable domain in full (rest from reference TRBV19 and TRBJ1-2): DGGITQSPKYLFRKEGQNVTLSCEQNLNHDAMYWYRQDPGQGLRLIYYSQIVNDFQKGDIAEGYSVSREKKESFPLTVTSAQKNPTAFYLCASSSRQGAGYTFGSGTRLTVV.

This sequence joins TRBV30 and TRBJ1-2, with TRBD1 matching over 8 bases. V was pared by 3 bases and J by 7 bases, with 10 bases of the junction left unmatched. CDR1 and CDR2 (germline): GTSNPN, SVGIG (reference sequence). This CDR3 is built from 14 residues. The CDR3 coding sequence is TGTGCCTGGAGCCCCCGGACAGGGAGGAGTGGCTACACCTTC. Translation gives CAWSPRTGRSGYTF.

DNA for the CDR3: TGCAGCGTCCCCGAATCAGGGAGGAAGACGGAGACCCAGTACTTC. It specifies CSVPESGRKTETQYF. The chain couples TRBV29-1 to TRBJ2-5; tentative D call: TRBD2 (6 bases). The CDR3 length is 15 residues. Germline V gives CDR1 SQVTM, CDR2 ANQGSEA. Trimming removed 6 bases at V and 5 bases at J, with 22 bases between.

V usage is TRBV5-1 and J usage is TRBJ1-1; 7 bases are shared with TRBD1. This CDR3 is built from 16 residues. J gave up 1 base and V 4 bases, and 10 bases lay outside the gene matches. In germline, CDR1 is SGHRS, CDR2 YFSETQ. CDR3 in amino acids: CASSPRTGGENTEAFF. The CDR3 DNA sequence: TGCGCCAGCAGCCCCCGGACAGGAGGAGAGAACACTGAAGCTTTCTTT.

The rearrangement uses TRBV3-1 (or the pseudogene TRBV3-2) and TRBJ2-3; D remains unclear. The CDR3 sequence is 14 residues long. Germline values: CDR1 LGHDT, CDR2 YNNKEL (reference sequence). V was cut by 6 bases and J by 1 base, with 11 bases left in between. The DNA of the CDR3 is TGTGCCAGCAGTCGTAACCGCGGCACAGATACGCAGTATTTT. It is translated as CASSRNRGTDTQYF.

The chain recombines TRBV19 with TRBJ1-2; D is undetermined. Germline-derived CDR1 and CDR2 are LNHDA and SQIVND (reference sequence). Trimming pared 7 bases from V and 2 bases from J, leaving 11 bases between. The CDR3 runs 13 residues. The CDR3 DNA reads TGTGCCAGTACATTTTTGAGAAACTATGGCTACACCTTC. Protein product: CASTFLRNYGYTF. Full variable domain (remainder filled in from reference TRBV19 and TRBJ1-2): DGGITQSPKYLFRKEGQNVTLSCEQNLNHDAMYWYRQDPGQGLRLIYYSQIVNDFQKGDIAEGYSVSREKKESFPLTVTSAQKNPTAFYLCASTFLRNYGYTFGSGTRLTVV.

The rearrangement joins TRBV5-1 to TRBJ2-2; possibly TRBD2 for D (5 bases). The CDR3 is 13 residues long. V lost 2 bases to trimming and J lost 5 bases, with 7 bases between them. Germline values: CDR1 SGHRS, CDR2 YFSETQ. The CDR3 region has the DNA TGCGCCAGCAGCTTTGGAGGAACCGGGGAGCTGTTTTTT. Residues: CASSFGGTGELFF.

This clone has just a few counts. A read error may produce the germline difference seen at one junction end. V is TRBV5-1 and J is TRBJ1-1, with D possibly being TRBD1 (6 bases). Germline V gives CDR1 SGHRS, CDR2 YFSETQ. This CDR3 region has 13 residues. The chain's CDR3 is CASRLEQGLEAFF. CDR3 bases: TGCGCCAGCAGGTTGGAGCAGGGGCTTGAAGCTTTCTTT.

This clone was seen more than once but under ten times. The CDR3 DNA reads TGTGCCACCAGTGATTTAGAAGGGGCTAGGCAGCCCCAGCATTTT. It translates to CATSDLEGARQPQHF. The rearrangement links TRBV24-1 to TRBJ1-5; tentatively, D is TRBD1 (5 bases). Germline V gives CDR1 KGHDR, CDR2 SFDVKD. The germline V and J ends were trimmed by 1 base and 7 bases, with 13 bases remaining between them. The CDR3 covers 15 residues.

This chain joins TRBV5-1 and TRBJ2-2; D perhaps matches TRBD2 (5 bases). Trimming cost V 5 bases and J 3 bases, with 14 bases left between them. The CDR3 spans 15 residues. Germline V CDR1 and CDR2: SGHRS, YFSETQ. CDR3 protein: CASSFSGIDTGELFF. In nucleotides, the CDR3 is TGCGCCAGCAGTTTCTCGGGGATAGACACCGGGGAGCTGTTTTTT.

The genes are TRBV10-3 and TRBJ2-7; TRBD2 might be the D (5 bases). Deletions cut 4 bases from V and 5 bases from J, with 15 bases between. The CDR3 spans 14 residues. Germline values: CDR1 ENHRY, CDR2 SYGVKD. CDR3 DNA sequence: TGTGCCATCAGTGGGACTCCTCTTGGCCACGAGCAGTACTTC. It specifies CAISGTPLGHEQYF.

The chain couples TRBV6-5 to TRBJ2-7; D may be TRBD2 (5 bases). The germline V and J ends were trimmed by 5 bases and 5 bases, with 16 bases remaining between them. The CDR3 is 14 amino acids. The germline gives CDR1 MNHEY, CDR2 SVGAGI. In nucleotides, the CDR3 is TGTGCCAGCAGTCCACGGTGGGGAGTCGACGAGCAGTACTTC. Its protein is CASSPRWGVDEQYF.

The chain employs TRBV6-5 and TRBJ1-3; the D gene is possibly TRBD1 (6 bases). The CDR3 sequence is 16 residues long. V was trimmed by 4 bases and J by 3 bases, leaving 16 bases between them. The germline CDR1 and CDR2 sequences are MNHEY and SVGAGI. The CDR3: CASSSSGAGVGNTIYF. CDR3 sequence (DNA): TGTGCCAGCAGTTCTTCTGGGGCAGGGGTTGGAAACACCATATATTTT.

The chain recombines TRBV18 with TRBJ1-2, with D unresolved. V was shortened by 6 bases and J by 3 bases, with 8 bases between the two germline ends. Germline loops: CDR1 KGHSH, CDR2 LQKENI. The CDR3 extends over 12 amino acids. The chain's CDR3 is CASSLPDYGYTF. In DNA form, the CDR3 reads TGTGCCAGCTCGCTCCCAGACTATGGCTACACCTTC.

A word on this clone: Other DNA sequences in the same sample also yield this CDR3. J is TRBJ1-1 and V is TRBV5-1; 8 bases agree with TRBD1. The J segment lost 1 base and the V segment lost 2 bases, leaving 4 bases of the junction unmatched. There are 15 residues in the CDR3. Germline V gene sequence: CDR1 SGHRS, CDR2 YFSETQ. In nucleotides, the CDR3 is TGCGCCAGCAGCTTTACGACAGGGGAGAACACTGAAGCTTTCTTT. Its protein is CASSFTTGENTEAFF.

This sequence joins TRBV2 and TRBJ1-3; TRBD1 matches at 9 bases. The V segment lost 7 bases and the J segment 4 bases; nucleotides outside the gene matches: 8. Germline V gene lookup returns CDR1 SNHLY and CDR2 FYNNEI. The CDR3 contains 15 residues. In nucleotides, the CDR3 is TGTGCCAGCACCCCGGGACAGGGATCAGGAAACACCATATATTTT. It translates to CASTPGQGSGNTIYF. Together with reference TRBV2 and TRBJ1-3, the CDR3 gives the full variable domain: EPEVTQTPSHQVTQMGQEVILRCVPISNHLYFYWYRQILGQKVEFLVSFYNNEISEKSEIFDDQFSVERPDGSNFTLKIRSTKLEDSAMYFCASTPGQGSGNTIYFGEGSWLTVV.

CDR3 coding DNA: TGCAGCGTAGCACCTTTTGGACAGCTTGAGACCCAGTACTTC. This sequence encodes CSVAPFGQLETQYF. The rearrangement uses TRBV29-1 and TRBJ2-5; the D gene is possibly TRBD1 (6 bases). Germline lookup yields CDR1 SQVTM and CDR2 ANQGSEA. The V and J ends lost 6 bases and 5 bases respectively, with 19 bases between them. This CDR3 comprises 14 residues.

The V and J genes are TRBV11-2 and TRBJ2-5; the match to TRBD2 covers 10 bases. Losses at the gene ends were 5 bases for V and 5 bases for J; bases not matched to a gene: 8. The CDR3 is made up of 15 amino acids. Germline values: CDR1 SGHAT, CDR2 FQNNGV. The CDR3 DNA sequence: TGTGCCAGCAGCCTCTCAGCGGGGGGGTCCGAGACCCAGTACTTC. Translation: CASSLSAGGSETQYF.